Below, 21 T cell receptor beta chains from the same sample are listed, as sequenced in a study of Tregs in tolerant kidney transplant recipients. Repertoires were generated with immunoSEQ multiplex PCR, while TCRdb's copy carries only in-frame clones and drops some. The sample lists about 50,000 clones; around nine tenths were seen once. Mixed chimerism was transient after nonmyeloablative marrow transplants from related graft donors. The material was CD8+ T cells from blood (PBMCs), obtained 12 months after the transplant. The receptors were gathered from a human patient who received a combined kidney and bone marrow transplant. The graft donor may have given rise to some T cells.

The rearrangement uses TRBV6-5 and TRBJ2-1, with TRBD1 matching over 8 bases. The trim removed 2 bases at V and 4 bases at J, leaving 7 bases unmatched. The CDR3 extends over 16 amino acids. Germline lookup yields CDR1 MNHEY and CDR2 SVGAGI. The CDR3 here is CASSYDLRTGYNEQFF. The CDR3 region has the DNA TGTGCCAGCAGTTACGACCTTAGGACAGGGTACAATGAGCAGTTCTTC.

As regards this clone: One junction end does not reproduce the germline sequence, and a read error may be involved. The rearrangement uses TRBV5-4 and TRBJ2-3, with 10 bases aligning to TRBD1. CDR1 and CDR2 from the germline V gene are SGHNT and YYREEE (reference sequence). The CDR3 is 18 amino acids. The CDR3, as DNA: TGTGCCAGCAGCTCCGCTTTAATGGGACAGGGGAACACAGGTACGCAGTATTTT. It yields the protein CASSSALMGQGNTGTQYF.

This rearrangement joins TRBV28 to TRBJ1-4; 8 bases map to TRBD1. The J segment lost 3 bases and the V segment lost 5 bases, leaving 11 bases of the junction unmatched. The V gene's germline CDR1 is MDHEN and CDR2 SYDVKM. CDR3 length: 17 amino acids. For the CDR3, the DNA is TGTGCCAGCAGTCCAAATTTGGACAGGGCCCCTAATGAAAAACTGTTTTTT. This sequence encodes CASSPNLDRAPNEKLFF.

The rearrangement uses TRBV6-5 and TRBJ2-5, with D maybe TRBD2 (6 bases). Trimming took off 6 bases at V and 5 bases at J, with 16 bases between the two ends. This CDR3 has 14 amino acids. Germline CDR1 and CDR2: MNHEY and SVGAGI. The CDR3: CASRRTTSGETQYF. CDR3 in DNA: TGTGCCAGCAGACGGACTACCTCCGGGGAGACCCAGTACTTC.

This chain links TRBV4-2 with TRBJ1-5; D is undetermined. This CDR3 comprises 17 residues. Trimming took off 0 bases at V and 1 base at J, with 13 bases between the two ends. Per germline, CDR1 LGHNA and CDR2 YNFKEQ. CDR3 in DNA: TGTGCCAGCAGCCAAGATAGAGAGGGTATAAGCAATCAGCCCCAGCATTTT. Its protein is CASSQDREGISNQPQHF.

The chain uses TRBV6-5 and TRBJ1-2, with 8 bases lining up with TRBD1. Germline V lookup: CDR1 MNHEY, CDR2 SVGAGI. V gave up 1 base and J gave up 6 bases; unmatched junction bases: 7. This CDR3 region has 15 residues. CDR3 sequence (DNA): TGTGCCAGCAGTTACTTCCAGGGGGCGCCCAATGGCTACACCTTC. It codes for CASSYFQGAPNGYTF.

The rearrangement links TRBV9 to TRBJ2-1, with 10 bases identical to TRBD2. Per the germline V gene, CDR1 is SGDLS and CDR2 is YYNGEE. The CDR3 is 15 amino acids. The J segment lost 10 bases and the V segment lost 3 bases, leaving 10 bases of the junction unmatched. CDR3 coding DNA: TGTGCCAGCAGCGCCCGGAGCGGGGGGGCATGGGAGCAGTTCTTC. Its translation is CASSARSGGAWEQFF.

The rearrangement joins TRBV7-3 to TRBJ2-3; TRBD2 might be the D (6 bases). Trimming pared 11 bases from V and 1 base from J, leaving 16 bases between. Germline CDR1 and CDR2: SGHTA and FQGTGA. The CDR3 is 14 amino acids. The CDR3 loop is CAPPREARTDTQYF. CDR3 bases: TGTGCCCCCCCTAGGGAGGCCCGCACAGATACGCAGTATTTT.

This clone was seen only once. V is TRBV5-5 and J is TRBJ2-7, with TRBD2 as a possible D gene (6 bases). Germline V gene data show CDR1 as SGHKS and CDR2 as YYEKEE (reference sequence). The ends were cut back, 1 base at V and 2 bases at J, with 13 bases in the middle. The CDR3 extends over 15 amino acids. The DNA of the CDR3 is TGTGCCAGCAGCTTGATCCCTAGCGCGGCCTACGAGCAGTACTTC. As protein: CASSLIPSAAYEQYF. The full variable domain, completed using reference TRBV5-5 and TRBJ2-7, is DAGVTQSPTHLIKTRGQQVTLRCSPISGHKSVSWYQQVLGQGPQFIFQYYEKEERGRGNFPDRFSARQFPNYSSELNVNALLLGDSALYLCASSLIPSAAYEQYFGPGTRLTVT.

This chain links TRBV11-2 with TRBJ2-5; a possible D gene is TRBD2 (6 bases). Germline values: CDR1 SGHAT, CDR2 FQNNGV. The CDR3 covers 15 residues. The ends were cut back, 0 bases at V and 5 bases at J, with 13 bases in the middle. The CDR3 region has the DNA TGTGCCAGCAGCTTAGAACGGGGGATCGGGGAGACCCAGTACTTC. Protein product: CASSLERGIGETQYF.

The chain recombines TRBV27 with TRBJ1-5; D call uncertain. Germline V CDR1 and CDR2: MNHEY, SMNVEV (reference sequence). The length of the CDR3 is 15 residues. The germline V and J ends were trimmed by 6 bases and 4 bases, with 16 bases remaining between them. CDR3 sequence: CASSWSVSTNQPQHF. CDR3 nucleotide sequence: TGTGCCAGCAGCTGGTCGGTGAGCACGAATCAGCCCCAGCATTTT.

The chain has TRBV4-1 and TRBJ2-5, with a weak D call TRBD2 (6 bases). Germline lookup yields CDR1 MGHRA and CDR2 YSYEKL. V was clipped by 7 bases and J by 4 bases, with 13 bases between them. CDR3 length equals 13 residues. The CDR3 is CASNLRGAETQYF. Written as DNA, the CDR3 is TGCGCCAGCAACCTACGCGGGGCAGAGACCCAGTACTTC.

The chain has TRBV9 and TRBJ2-5, with a weak D call TRBD2 (5 bases). The germline V gene encodes CDR1 SGDLS and CDR2 YYNGEE. V was trimmed by 0 bases and J by 5 bases, leaving 14 bases between them. This CDR3 is 15 amino acids long. The CDR3 loop is CASSVGRLVGETQYF. In nucleotides, the CDR3 is TGTGCCAGCAGCGTAGGGAGGCTAGTCGGGGAGACCCAGTACTTC.

This chain links TRBV6-1 with TRBJ2-3; D is unclear. The CDR3 is made up of 10 amino acids. Germline values: CDR1 MNHNS, CDR2 SASEGT. Trimming left V 5 bases short and J 6 bases short, with 3 bases between. The CDR3 spells CASSLDTQYF. The CDR3 DNA follows: TGTGCCAGCAGTCTGGATACGCAGTATTTT.

This chain uses TRBV7-8 with TRBJ2-7; 8 bases agree with TRBD1. The V gene's germline CDR1 is SGHVS and CDR2 FQNEAQ. The CDR3 spans 13 residues. V gave up 1 base and J gave up 5 bases; unmatched junction bases: 1. The CDR3 DNA reads as TGTGCCAGCAGCTTAGGACAGGGGAACGAGCAGTACTTC. As protein: CASSLGQGNEQYF. Full variable domain (missing parts from reference TRBV7-8 and TRBJ2-7): GAGVSQSPRYKVAKRGQDVALRCDPISGHVSLFWYQQALGQGPEFLTYFQNEAQLDKSGLPSDRFFAERPEGSVSTLKIQRTQQEDSAVYLCASSLGQGNEQYFGPGTRLTVT.

This clone has only one observation. This chain connects TRBV6-1 to TRBJ2-2, with 7 bases lining up with TRBD2. With V trimmed by 2 bases and J by 6 bases, 9 bases remained unmatched. Looked up from germline, CDR1 is MNHNS and CDR2 is SASEGT. This CDR3 contains 16 residues. The CDR3 nucleotides read TGTGCCAGCAGTGAATGGGGAGGGAATCCCTCCGGGGAGCTGTTTTTT. Protein: CASSEWGGNPSGELFF.

In DNA form, the CDR3 reads TGTGCCAGCAGCCCCCGGTACCGGGGCCAAGAGACCCAGTACTTC. Its protein is CASSPRYRGQETQYF. V gene TRBV7-9 combines with J gene TRBJ2-5, with D perhaps TRBD2 (5 bases). Germline V lookup: CDR1 SEHNR, CDR2 FQNEAQ (reference sequence). V was trimmed by 5 bases and J by 1 base, leaving 14 bases between them. This CDR3 contains 15 residues.

The count of this clone is one. V usage is TRBV7-3 and J usage is TRBJ2-3, with D possibly matching TRBD1 (6 bases). The germline V gene encodes CDR1 SGHTA and CDR2 FQGTGA. The CDR3 is 13 residues long. Trimming removed 5 bases at V and 6 bases at J, with 12 bases between. The CDR3 sequence: CASSRTGSDTQYF. DNA of the CDR3: TGTGCCAGCAGCCGAACAGGGTCCGATACGCAGTATTTT.

Here the CDR3 DNA reads TGTGCCAGTAGGAGTCCCTATGGCTACACCTTC. Translated, it gives CASRSPYGYTF. The chain carries TRBV6-5 and TRBJ1-2; no clear D. The CDR3 is made up of 11 amino acids. Trimming left V 9 bases short and J 4 bases short, with 9 bases between. From germline, CDR1 is MNHEY and CDR2 SVGAGI.

V usage is TRBV5-1 and J usage is TRBJ2-1, with TRBD1 matching over 8 bases. The CDR3 contains 16 residues. Germline V lookup: CDR1 SGHRS, CDR2 YFSETQ. V trimming: 0 bases; J trimming: 5 bases; junction bases outside the gene matches: 7. The CDR3 DNA sequence: TGCGCCAGCAGCTTGGTAGTAGGGACAGGAGACAATGAGCAGTTCTTC. Its protein is CASSLVVGTGDNEQFF.

The rearrangement uses TRBV2 and TRBJ2-1; 9 nucleotides match TRBD2. Germline assignment: CDR1 SNHLY and CDR2 FYNNEI. The CDR3 spans 15 residues. The CDR3 protein is CGNSGVRGGGNEQFF. CDR3 DNA: TGTGGAAACTCGGGGGTGCGGGGGGGCGGGAATGAGCAGTTCTTC.